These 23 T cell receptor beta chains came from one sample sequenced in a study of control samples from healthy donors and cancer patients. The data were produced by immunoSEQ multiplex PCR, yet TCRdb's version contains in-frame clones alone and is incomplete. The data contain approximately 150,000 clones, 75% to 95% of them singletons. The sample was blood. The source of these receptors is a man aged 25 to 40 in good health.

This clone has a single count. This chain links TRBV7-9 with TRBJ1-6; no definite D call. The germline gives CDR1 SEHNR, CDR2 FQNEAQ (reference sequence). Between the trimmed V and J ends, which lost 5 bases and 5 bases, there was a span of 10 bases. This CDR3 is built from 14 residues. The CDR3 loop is CASSPQVNNSPLHF. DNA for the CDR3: TGTGCCAGCAGCCCCCAGGTTAATAATTCACCCCTCCACTTT.

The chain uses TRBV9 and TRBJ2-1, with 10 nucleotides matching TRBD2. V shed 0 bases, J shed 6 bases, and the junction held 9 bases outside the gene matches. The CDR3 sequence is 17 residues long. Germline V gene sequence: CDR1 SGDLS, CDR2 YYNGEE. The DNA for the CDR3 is TGTGCCAGCAGCGTAGCCCAGAGCGGGGGGGCCGGCAATGAGCAGTTCTTC. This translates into CASSVAQSGGAGNEQFF. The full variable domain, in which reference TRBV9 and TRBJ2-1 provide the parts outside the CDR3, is DSGVTQTPKHLITATGQRVTLRCSPRSGDLSVYWYQQSLDQGLQFLIQYYNGEERAKGNILERFSAQQFPDLHSELNLSSLELGDSALYFCASSVAQSGGAGNEQFFGPGTRLTVL.

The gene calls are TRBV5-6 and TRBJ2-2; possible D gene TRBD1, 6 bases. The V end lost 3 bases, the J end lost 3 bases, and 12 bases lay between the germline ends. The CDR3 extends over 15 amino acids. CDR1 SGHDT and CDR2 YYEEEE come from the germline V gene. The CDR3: CASSSNRAHTGELFF. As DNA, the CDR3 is TGTGCCAGCAGCTCCAACAGGGCTCACACCGGGGAGCTGTTTTTT.

The CDR3 DNA follows: TGTGCCTGGATTAACGCTCGGGGTATGAACACTGAAGCTTTCTTT. Its translation is CAWINARGMNTEAFF. V and J are TRBV30 and TRBJ1-1; D remains ambiguous. Germline values: CDR1 GTSNPN, CDR2 SVGIG (reference sequence). The length of the CDR3 is 15 residues. The germline V and J ends were trimmed by 4 bases and 0 bases, with 15 bases remaining between them.

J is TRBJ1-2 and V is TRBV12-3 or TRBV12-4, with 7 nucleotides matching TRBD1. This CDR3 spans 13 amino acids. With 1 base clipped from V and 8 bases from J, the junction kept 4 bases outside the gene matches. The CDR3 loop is CASSLGRGAGYTF. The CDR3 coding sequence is TGTGCCAGCAGTTTAGGCAGGGGGGCGGGCTACACCTTC.

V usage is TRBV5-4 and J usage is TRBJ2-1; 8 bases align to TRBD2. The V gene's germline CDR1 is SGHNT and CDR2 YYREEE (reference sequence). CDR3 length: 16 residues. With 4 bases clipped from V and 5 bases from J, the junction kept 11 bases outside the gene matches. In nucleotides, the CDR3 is TGTGCCAGCAGCCGGGAAGGACTAGCCGCTAACAATGAGCAGTTCTTC. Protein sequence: CASSREGLAANNEQFF.

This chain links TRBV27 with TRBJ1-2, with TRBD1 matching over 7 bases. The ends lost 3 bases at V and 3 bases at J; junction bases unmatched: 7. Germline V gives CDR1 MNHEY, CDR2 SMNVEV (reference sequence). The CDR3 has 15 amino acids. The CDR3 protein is CASSFGAGGYYGYTF. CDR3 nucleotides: TGTGCCAGCAGTTTCGGGGCAGGGGGGTACTATGGCTACACCTTC.

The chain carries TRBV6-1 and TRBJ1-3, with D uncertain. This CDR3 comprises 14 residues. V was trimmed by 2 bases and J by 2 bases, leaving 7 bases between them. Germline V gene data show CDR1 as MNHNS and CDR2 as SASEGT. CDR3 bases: TGTGCCAGCAGTGAAAGGGAAGCTGGAAACACCATATATTTT. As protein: CASSEREAGNTIYF.

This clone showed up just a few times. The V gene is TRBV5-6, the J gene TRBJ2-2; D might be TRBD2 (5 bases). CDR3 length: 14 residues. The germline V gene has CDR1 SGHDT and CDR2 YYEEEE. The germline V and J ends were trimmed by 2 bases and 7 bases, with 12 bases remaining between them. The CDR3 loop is CASSLDLGDGELFF. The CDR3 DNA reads TGTGCCAGCAGCTTAGACCTCGGGGACGGGGAGCTGTTTTTT. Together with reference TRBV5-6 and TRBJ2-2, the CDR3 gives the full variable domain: DAGVTQSPTHLIKTRGQQVTLRCSPKSGHDTVSWYQQALGQGPQFIFQYYEEEERQRGNFPDRFSGHQFPNYSSELNVNALLLGDSALYLCASSLDLGDGELFFGEGSRLTVL.

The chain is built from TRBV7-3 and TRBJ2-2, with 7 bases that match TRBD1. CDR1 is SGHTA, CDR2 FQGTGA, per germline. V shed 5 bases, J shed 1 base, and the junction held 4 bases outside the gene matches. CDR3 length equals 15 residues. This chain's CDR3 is CASSQGTENTGELFF. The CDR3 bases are TGTGCCAGCAGCCAAGGGACAGAGAACACCGGGGAGCTGTTTTTT.

CDR3 DNA: TGTGCCATCAGTACTAGCGGAGTAGCCAAAAACATTCAGTACTTC. This translates into CAISTSGVAKNIQYF. This chain links TRBV10-3 with TRBJ2-4; TRBD2 matches at 8 bases. V trimming: 5 bases; J trimming: 0 bases; junction bases outside the gene matches: 3. CDR1 is ENHRY, CDR2 SYGVKD, per germline. The CDR3 has 15 residues.

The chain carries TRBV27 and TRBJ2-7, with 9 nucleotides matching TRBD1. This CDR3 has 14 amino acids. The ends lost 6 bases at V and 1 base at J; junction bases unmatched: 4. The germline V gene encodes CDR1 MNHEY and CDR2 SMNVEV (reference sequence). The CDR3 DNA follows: TGTGCCAGCAGGAGGGGGACAGGGTCCTACGAGCAGTACTTC. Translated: CASRRGTGSYEQYF.

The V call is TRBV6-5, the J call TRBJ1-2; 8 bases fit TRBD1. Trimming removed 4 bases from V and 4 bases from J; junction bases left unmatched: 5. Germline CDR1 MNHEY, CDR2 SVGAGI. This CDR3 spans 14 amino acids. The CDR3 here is CASSSAGGAYGYTF. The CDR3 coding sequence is TGTGCCAGCAGTTCCGCAGGGGGCGCCTATGGCTACACCTTC.

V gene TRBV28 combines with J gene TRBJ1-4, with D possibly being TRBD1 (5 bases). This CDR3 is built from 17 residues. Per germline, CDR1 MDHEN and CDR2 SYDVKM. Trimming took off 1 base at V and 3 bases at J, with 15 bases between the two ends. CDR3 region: CASSLSQGSGPNEKLFF. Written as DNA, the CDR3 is TGTGCCAGCAGTTTATCCCAGGGATCGGGTCCTAATGAAAAACTGTTTTTT. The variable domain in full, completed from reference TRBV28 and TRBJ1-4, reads DVKVTQSSRYLVKRTGEKVFLECVQDMDHENMFWYRQDPGLGLRLIYFSYDVKMKEKGDIPEGYSVSREKKERFSLILESASTNQTSMYLCASSLSQGSGPNEKLFFGSGTQLSVL.

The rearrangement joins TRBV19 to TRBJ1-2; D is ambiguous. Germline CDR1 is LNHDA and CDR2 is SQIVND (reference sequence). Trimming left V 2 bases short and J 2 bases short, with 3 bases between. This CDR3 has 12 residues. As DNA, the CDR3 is TGTGCCAGTAGTATACAAAACTATGGCTACACCTTC. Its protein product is CASSIQNYGYTF. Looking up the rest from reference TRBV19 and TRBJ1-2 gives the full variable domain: DGGITQSPKYLFRKEGQNVTLSCEQNLNHDAMYWYRQDPGQGLRLIYYSQIVNDFQKGDIAEGYSVSREKKESFPLTVTSAQKNPTAFYLCASSIQNYGYTFGSGTRLTVV.

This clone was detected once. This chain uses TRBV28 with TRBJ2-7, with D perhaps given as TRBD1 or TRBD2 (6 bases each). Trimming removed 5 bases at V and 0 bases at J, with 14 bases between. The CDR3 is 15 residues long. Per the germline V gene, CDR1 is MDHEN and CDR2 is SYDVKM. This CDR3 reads CASSPHGGRSYEQYF. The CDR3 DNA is TGTGCCAGCAGTCCCCATGGGGGGCGCTCCTACGAGCAGTACTTC.

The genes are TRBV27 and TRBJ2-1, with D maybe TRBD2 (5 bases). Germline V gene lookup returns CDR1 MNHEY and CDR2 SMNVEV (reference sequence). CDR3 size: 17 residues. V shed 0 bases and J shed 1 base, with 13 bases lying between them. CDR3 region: CASSLSRVGISYNEQFF. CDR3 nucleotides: TGTGCCAGCAGTTTATCGAGGGTAGGGATTTCCTACAATGAGCAGTTCTTC.

This CDR3 reads CASSQGLAGGRTGELFF. CDR3 nucleotides: TGTGCCAGCAGCCAGGGACTAGCGGGGGGGCGGACCGGGGAGCTGTTTTTT. The rearrangement links TRBV11-2 to TRBJ2-2; 16 bases align to TRBD2. V shed 5 bases and J 5 bases; nucleotides not matched to a gene: 5. The CDR3 runs to 17 residues. Germline CDR1 is SGHAT and CDR2 is FQNNGV. Looking up the rest from reference TRBV11-2 and TRBJ2-2 gives the full variable domain: EAGVAQSPRYKIIEKRQSVAFWCNPISGHATLYWYQQILGQGPKLLIQFQNNGVVDDSQLPKDRFSAERLKGVDSTLKIQPAKLEDSAVYLCASSQGLAGGRTGELFFGEGSRLTVL.

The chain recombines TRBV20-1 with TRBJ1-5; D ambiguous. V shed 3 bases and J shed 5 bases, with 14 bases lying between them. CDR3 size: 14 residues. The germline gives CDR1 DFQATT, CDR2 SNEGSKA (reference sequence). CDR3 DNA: TGCAGTGCTAGTCTCGGCAGGCCTTATCAGCCCCAGCATTTT. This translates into CSASLGRPYQPQHF.

CDR3 nucleotides: TGTGCCAGCAGCTTACCAGGGACCCCCTACGAGCAGTACTTC. Amino acid sequence: CASSLPGTPYEQYF. The chain carries TRBV7-2 and TRBJ2-7; D possibly uses TRBD1 or TRBD2 (5 bases each). The ends were cut back, 2 bases at V and 2 bases at J, with 10 bases in the middle. Germline CDR1 reads SGHTA; CDR2 reads FQGNSA. CDR3 size: 14 residues.

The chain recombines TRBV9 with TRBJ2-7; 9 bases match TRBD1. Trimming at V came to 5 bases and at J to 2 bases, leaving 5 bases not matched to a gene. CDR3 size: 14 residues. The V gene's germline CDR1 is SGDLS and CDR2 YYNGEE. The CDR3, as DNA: TGTGCCAGCAGTGGGGACAGGGCTGCCTACGAGCAGTACTTC. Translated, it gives CASSGDRAAYEQYF.

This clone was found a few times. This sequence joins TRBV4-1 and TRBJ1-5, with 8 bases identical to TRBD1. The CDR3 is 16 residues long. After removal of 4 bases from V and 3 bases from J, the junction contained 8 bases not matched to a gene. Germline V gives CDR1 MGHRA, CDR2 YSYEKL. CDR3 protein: CASSPGTGSLNQPQHF. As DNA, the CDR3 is TGCGCCAGCAGCCCGGGGACAGGCTCCCTCAATCAGCCCCAGCATTTT.

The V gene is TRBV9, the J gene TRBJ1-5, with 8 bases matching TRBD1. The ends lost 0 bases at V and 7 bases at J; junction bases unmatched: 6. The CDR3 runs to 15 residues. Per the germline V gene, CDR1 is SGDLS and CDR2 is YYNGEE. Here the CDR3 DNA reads TGTGCCAGCAGCGTAGGGGTGACAGGGGACCAGCCCCAGCATTTT. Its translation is CASSVGVTGDQPQHF. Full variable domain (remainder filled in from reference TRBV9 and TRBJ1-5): DSGVTQTPKHLITATGQRVTLRCSPRSGDLSVYWYQQSLDQGLQFLIQYYNGEERAKGNILERFSAQQFPDLHSELNLSSLELGDSALYFCASSVGVTGDQPQHFGDGTRLSIL.